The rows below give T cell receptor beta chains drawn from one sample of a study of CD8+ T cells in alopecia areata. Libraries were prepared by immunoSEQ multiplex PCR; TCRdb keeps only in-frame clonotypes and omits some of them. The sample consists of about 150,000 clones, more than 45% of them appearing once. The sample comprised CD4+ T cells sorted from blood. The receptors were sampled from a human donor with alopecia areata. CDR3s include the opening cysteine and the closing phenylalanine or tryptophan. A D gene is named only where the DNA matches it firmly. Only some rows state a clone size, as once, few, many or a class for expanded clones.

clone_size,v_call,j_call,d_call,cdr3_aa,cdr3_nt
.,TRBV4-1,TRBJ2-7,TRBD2,CASSQVDRTSVYEQYF,TGCGCCAGCAGCCAAGTGGACCGGACTAGCGTCTACGAGCAGTACTTC
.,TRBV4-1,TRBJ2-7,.,CASSATLSSYEQYF,TGCGCCAGCAGTGCGACCTTGAGCTCCTACGAGCAGTACTTC
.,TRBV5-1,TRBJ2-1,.,CASSYNSNNEQFF,TGCGCCAGCAGCTATAATAGCAACAATGAGCAGTTCTTC
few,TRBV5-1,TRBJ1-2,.,CASSPGLANYGYTF,TGCGCCAGCAGCCCGGGCCTCGCTAACTATGGCTACACCTTC
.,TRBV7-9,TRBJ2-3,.,CASSPAVF,TGTGCCAGCAGCCCGGCCGTTTTT
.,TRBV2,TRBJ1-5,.,CASSERGFNQPQHF,TGTGCCAGCAGTGAAAGGGGATTCAATCAGCCCCAGCATTTT
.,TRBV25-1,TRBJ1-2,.,CASSEYRGGDYGYTF,TGTGCCAGCAGTGAATATCGCGGTGGGGACTATGGCTACACCTTC
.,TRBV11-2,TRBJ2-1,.,CASSLVTRVSYNEQFF,TGTGCCAGCAGCTTAGTAACGAGGGTCTCCTACAATGAGCAGTTCTTC
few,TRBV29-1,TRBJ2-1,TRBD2,CSVVWALAGGYNEQFF,TGCAGCGTTGTGTGGGCACTAGCGGGAGGGTACAATGAGCAGTTCTTC
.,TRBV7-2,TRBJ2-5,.,CASSSGRLAETQYF,TGTGCCAGCAGCTCCGGACGTCTTGCCGAGACCCAGTACTTC
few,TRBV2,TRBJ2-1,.,CASSYEVLREQFF,TGTGCCAGCAGTTATGAAGTCCTACGGGAGCAGTTCTTC
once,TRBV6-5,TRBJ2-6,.,CASSTEGFGANVLTF,TGTGCCAGCAGTACGGAGGGGTTTGGGGCCAACGTCCTGACTTTC
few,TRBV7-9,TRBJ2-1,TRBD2,CASSRTRSPNEQFF,TGTGCCAGCAGCCGGACTAGGTCTCCCAATGAGCAGTTCTTC
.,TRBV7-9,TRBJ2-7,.,CASTVYSRAYEQYF,TGTGCCAGCACCGTCTATTCCAGGGCTTACGAGCAGTACTTC
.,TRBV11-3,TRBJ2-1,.,CASSPSLEVSYNEQFF,TGTGCCAGCAGCCCCTCCCTGGAGGTCTCCTACAATGAGCAGTTCTTC
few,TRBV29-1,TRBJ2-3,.,CSAIPGTDTQYF,TGCAGCGCTATCCCCGGGACCGATACGCAGTATTTT
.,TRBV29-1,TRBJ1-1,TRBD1,CSVVGQVEHTEAFF,TGCAGCGTTGTAGGACAGGTTGAGCACACTGAAGCTTTCTTT
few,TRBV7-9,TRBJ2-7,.,CASSLAGRVFYEQYF,TGTGCCAGCAGCTTGGCGGGTCGGGTGTTCTACGAGCAGTACTTC
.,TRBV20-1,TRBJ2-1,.,CSTSRGNEQFF,TGCAGTACCTCTAGAGGTAATGAGCAGTTCTTC
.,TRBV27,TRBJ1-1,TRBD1,CASRGTGATEAFF,TGTGCCAGCAGGGGTACAGGGGCCACTGAAGCTTTCTTT
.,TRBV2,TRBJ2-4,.,CASSDADLNIQYF,TGTGCCAGCAGTGATGCCGACTTAAACATTCAGTACTTC
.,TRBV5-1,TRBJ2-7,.,CASSSPETWVAEQYF,TGCGCCAGCAGCTCGCCGGAGACTTGGGTCGCCGAGCAGTACTTC
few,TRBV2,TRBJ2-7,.,CASTRIGLTYEQYF,TGTGCCAGCACCCGGATTGGGTTAACCTACGAGCAGTACTTC
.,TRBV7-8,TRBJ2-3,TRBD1,CASSSERGTGTYF,TGTGCCAGCAGCTCTGAAAGGGGGACAGGGACGTATTTT
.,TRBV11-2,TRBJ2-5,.,CASTKAGPTRVTQYF,TGTGCCAGCACAAAAGCAGGGCCGACCCGAGTGACCCAGTACTTC
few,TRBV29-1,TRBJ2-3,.,CSVLAAGGADTQYF,TGCAGCGTTCTGGCGGCAGGGGGGGCAGATACGCAGTATTTT
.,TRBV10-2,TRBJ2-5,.,CASSEMVERETQYF,TGCGCCAGCAGTGAGATGGTAGAGAGGGAGACCCAGTACTTC
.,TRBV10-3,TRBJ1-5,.,CAISEGRVDGQPQHF,TGTGCCATCAGTGAGGGAAGGGTTGACGGTCAGCCCCAGCATTTT
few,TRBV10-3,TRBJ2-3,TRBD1,CAISVYRGSDTQYF,TGTGCCATCAGTGTATACAGGGGGTCAGATACGCAGTATTTT